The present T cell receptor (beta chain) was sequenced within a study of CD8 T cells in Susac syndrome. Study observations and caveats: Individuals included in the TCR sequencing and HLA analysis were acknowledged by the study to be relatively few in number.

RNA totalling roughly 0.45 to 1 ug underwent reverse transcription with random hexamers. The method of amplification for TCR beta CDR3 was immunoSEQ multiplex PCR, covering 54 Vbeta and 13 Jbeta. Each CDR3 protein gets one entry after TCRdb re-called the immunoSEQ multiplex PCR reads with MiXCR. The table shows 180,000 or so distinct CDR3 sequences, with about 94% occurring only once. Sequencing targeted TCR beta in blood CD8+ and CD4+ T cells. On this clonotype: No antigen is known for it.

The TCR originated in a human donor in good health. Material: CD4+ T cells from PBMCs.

The CDR3 coding sequence is TGTGCCAGCATGACCGGGACAGGGACAGATACGCAGTATTTT. Translation gives CASMTGTGTDTQYF. The rearrangement links TRBV2 to TRBJ2-3; 9 nucleotides align to TRBD1. In germline, CDR1 is SNHLY, CDR2 FYNNEI. Germline trimming cut 7 bases from V and 3 bases from J; bases unmatched to any gene: 5. The CDR3 consists of 14 residues.